Following are 7 T cell receptor beta chains from one sample sequenced in a study of human T cells and chemical hapten exposure. MiXCR, run by TCRdb on the RACE reads, gives a single entry per CDR3 protein. The sample yields under 45,000 distinct CDR3 sequences, about 10% seen once. Sample time point: pre-sensitization, week 0. Noted treatment: therapeutic diphenylcyclopropenone sensitization with weekly scalp DPC. Sequencing used whole blood, obtained in connection with sensitization to the hapten diphenylcyclopropenone (DPC). The receptors stem from a man aged 25 to 40 with alopecia areata. Some clones in this sample may be carry-over from other donors' samples.

This chain connects TRBV11-3 to TRBJ2-5, with 9 bases aligning to TRBD1. The CDR3 contains 15 residues. Looked up from germline, CDR1 is SGHNT and CDR2 is YENEEA. J gave up 4 bases and V 1 base, and 4 bases lay outside the gene matches. Written as DNA, the CDR3 is TGTGCCAGCAGCTTAGGACAGGGGGATGGAGAGACCCAGTACTTC. It yields the protein CASSLGQGDGETQYF.

This clonotype occurred many times. The chain uses TRBV7-8 and TRBJ2-1; the D gene is possibly TRBD1 (5 bases). V lost 5 bases to trimming and J lost 7 bases, with 12 bases between them. The CDR3 consists of 13 residues. The V gene's germline CDR1 is SGHVS and CDR2 FQNEAQ. The CDR3 region has the DNA TGTGCCAGCAGCCCTTCAGACAGAAATGAGCAGTTCTTC. Translating it yields CASSPSDRNEQFF.

In this sample, this clonotype turned up many times. This chain links TRBV11-2 with TRBJ1-2, with TRBD1 as a possible D gene (6 bases). CDR3 size: 15 residues. Germline V gives CDR1 SGHAT, CDR2 FQNNGV. Trimming stripped 0 bases from V and 3 bases from J, with 11 bases between. CDR3 sequence: CASSLESRGDYGYTF. As DNA, the CDR3 is TGTGCCAGCAGCTTAGAATCCAGGGGTGACTATGGCTACACCTTC. Full variable domain (outside the CDR3, taken from reference TRBV11-2 and TRBJ1-2): EAGVAQSPRYKIIEKRQSVAFWCNPISGHATLYWYQQILGQGPKLLIQFQNNGVVDDSQLPKDRFSAERLKGVDSTLKIQPAKLEDSAVYLCASSLESRGDYGYTFGSGTRLTVV.

This clonotype was detected only a few times. The chain carries TRBV29-1 and TRBJ2-5, with D hard to call. CDR3 length: 11 residues. The ends were cut back, 2 bases at V and 2 bases at J, with 3 bases in the middle. The germline V gene encodes CDR1 SQVTM and CDR2 ANQGSEA. This CDR3 reads CSVEPQETQYF. CDR3 DNA sequence: TGCAGCGTTGAACCTCAAGAGACCCAGTACTTC.

This clonotype was observed a few times. The chain carries TRBV20-1 and TRBJ2-1, with TRBD2 identical over 11 bases. The length of the CDR3 is 14 residues. V lost 6 bases, J lost 6 bases, and 7 bases stayed unmatched. The germline CDR1 and CDR2 sequences are DFQATT and SNEGSKA (reference sequence). CDR3: CSARGTSGRNEQFF. The CDR3 DNA reads as TGCAGTGCCAGGGGGACTAGCGGTCGCAATGAGCAGTTCTTC.

This clonotype was observed many times. The chain couples TRBV5-6 to TRBJ2-5; perhaps TRBD1 as D (6 bases). The CDR3 has 14 residues. Per the germline V gene, CDR1 is SGHDT and CDR2 is YYEEEE. Trimming stripped 3 bases from V and 7 bases from J, with 16 bases between. CDR3 nucleotides: TGTGCCAGCAGCTCAGGACAGAGGCCAGGGACCCAGTACTTC. This codes for CASSSGQRPGTQYF.

This clonotype was counted ten times or more. The chain is built from TRBV7-3 and TRBJ2-3, with D possibly matching TRBD2 (6 bases). This CDR3 comprises 17 residues. Trimming pared 2 bases from V and 6 bases from J, leaving 21 bases between. Germline V gene data show CDR1 as SGHTA and CDR2 as FQGTGA. This CDR3 reads CASSLLPYPLGGDTQYF. Here the CDR3 DNA reads TGTGCCAGCAGCTTACTACCGTACCCGTTAGGAGGGGATACGCAGTATTTT.